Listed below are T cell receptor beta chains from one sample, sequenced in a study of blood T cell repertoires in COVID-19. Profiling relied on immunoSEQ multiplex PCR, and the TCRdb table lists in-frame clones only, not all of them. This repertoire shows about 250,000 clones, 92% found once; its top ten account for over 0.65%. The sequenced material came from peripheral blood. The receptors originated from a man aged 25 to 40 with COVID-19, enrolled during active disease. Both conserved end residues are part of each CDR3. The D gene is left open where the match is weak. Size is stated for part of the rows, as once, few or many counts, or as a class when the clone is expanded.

TGTGCCAGCAGCTTGGGGCAGGGGTACTACAATGAGCAGTTCTTC	CASSLGQGYYNEQFF	TRBJ2-1	15	-	TRBV5-4	-
TGTGCCAGCAGTTACTCGTGGCCAATGGGAGCTGAAGCTTTCTTT	CASSYSWPMGAEAFF	TRBJ1-1	15	-	TRBV6-5	-
TGTGCCAGCAGTCCAGGGCCCATCAATAATTCACCCCTCCACTTT	CASSPGPINNSPLHF	TRBJ1-6	15	-	TRBV6-5	-
TGTGCCAGCAGTTTGGTCGGGGACTATGGCTACACCTTC	CASSLVGDYGYTF	TRBJ1-2	13	-	TRBV12-3/TRBV12-4	-
TGTGCCAGCAGCTCGTCCTCCGGGACAGGGTGGAACACTGAAGCTTTCTTT	CASSSSSGTGWNTEAFF	TRBJ1-1	17	-	TRBV11-2	TRBD1
TGTGCCAGCAGTTACTCCAGTGGAGGGATTCGGGGCTACACCTTC	CASSYSSGGIRGYTF	TRBJ1-2	15	-	TRBV6-5	-
TGTGCCAGCAACCAGGGATTGGATGAAAAACTGTTTTTT	CASNQGLDEKLFF	TRBJ1-4	13	-	TRBV6-5	-
TGTGCCAGCAGCCACCCTACAGGGGGTCCAAGGGGCACTGAAGCTTTCTTT	CASSHPTGGPRGTEAFF	TRBJ1-1	17	-	TRBV27	TRBD1
TGTGCCAGCAGCCCGTCACAGGGGGCGTTTGGCTACACCTTC	CASSPSQGAFGYTF	TRBJ1-2	14	-	TRBV3-1/TRBV3-2	TRBD1
TGTGCCAGCAGCGCGGACTGGAACTATGGCTACACCTTC	CASSADWNYGYTF	TRBJ1-2	13	-	TRBV12-3/TRBV12-4	-
TGCGCCAGCAGCACACGACAGGAGAGCTCCTATAATTCACCCCTCCACTTT	CASSTRQESSYNSPLHF	TRBJ1-6	17	once	TRBV4-1	-
TGTGCCAGCAGCTTAGCGCGGGATTTGAACACTGAAGCTTTCTTT	CASSLARDLNTEAFF	TRBJ1-1	15	once	TRBV7-6	-
TGTGCCAGCAGCCTCCAGGGGGAACACACTGAAGCTTTCTTT	CASSLQGEHTEAFF	TRBJ1-1	14	-	TRBV2	TRBD1
TGCGCCAGCAGCCAAGTTCTGGCGGGGGCCTCCTACGAGCAGTACTTC	CASSQVLAGASYEQYF	TRBJ2-7	16	-	TRBV4-1	-
TGTGCCATCAGTGAGTTACTTGGACAGGACTCCTACGAGCAGTACTTC	CAISELLGQDSYEQYF	TRBJ2-7	16	-	TRBV10-3	TRBD1
TGTGCCAGCAGCGTAAAGGGGGATGACTATGGCTACACCTTC	CASSVKGDDYGYTF	TRBJ1-2	14	-	TRBV9	-
TGCGCCAGCAGTTCCCCGGAACAGCTCACAGATACGCAGTATTTT	CASSSPEQLTDTQYF	TRBJ2-3	15	few	TRBV5-1	-
TGTGCCAGCAGTTACACCCCGCGGGGGGCGAGCGAAAAACTGTTTTTT	CASSYTPRGASEKLFF	TRBJ1-4	16	-	TRBV6-5	-
TGTGCCAGCAGTTACTTAGAGGGAGGTAATTCACCCCTCCACTTT	CASSYLEGGNSPLHF	TRBJ1-6	15	-	TRBV6-5	-
TGTGCCAGCAGCTCGACAGGGGCTGTAGCTGAAGCTTTCTTT	CASSSTGAVAEAFF	TRBJ1-1	14	-	TRBV3-1/TRBV3-2	TRBD1
TGTGCCAGTCATGGGGGGGGGAACACTGAAGCTTTCTTT	CASHGGGNTEAFF	TRBJ1-1	13	-	TRBV27	-
TGTGCCAGCAGCTTGGCGGGGGGCTCAAATGAAAAACTGTTTTTT	CASSLAGGSNEKLFF	TRBJ1-4	15	once	TRBV5-5	-
TGTGCCTGGAGTGTACCAGGGAACGGCTACACCTTC	CAWSVPGNGYTF	TRBJ1-2	12	-	TRBV30	-
TGCGCCAGCAGCACCCACGACAGGGCCGATTCACCCCTCCACTTT	CASSTHDRADSPLHF	TRBJ1-6	15	-	TRBV4-1	TRBD1
TGTGCCAGCAGGAAATACGGACTAGCCGCAGATACGCAGTATTTT	CASRKYGLAADTQYF	TRBJ2-3	15	once	TRBV6-5	TRBD2
TGTGCCAGCAGCAACGGGGGTCTGACCTATGGCTACACCTTC	CASSNGGLTYGYTF	TRBJ1-2	14	once	TRBV21-1	-
TGTGCTAGTGGTTTGGCCCCGACAGGGCGCTATGGCTACACCTTC	CASGLAPTGRYGYTF	TRBJ1-2	15	-	TRBV12-5	TRBD1
TGCGCCAGCAGCTTGGGCCAGGAAGAGACCCAGTACTTC	CASSLGQEETQYF	TRBJ2-5	13	-	TRBV5-1	-
TGCGCCAGCAGTTTCCGGAGCTCCTACAATGAGCAGTTCTTC	CASSFRSSYNEQFF	TRBJ2-1	14	once	TRBV5-1	-
TGCGCCAGCAGCCCAGGGGTTGGTGAGCAGTTCTTC	CASSPGVGEQFF	TRBJ2-1	12	-	TRBV5-1	-
TGCGCCAGCAGTGAGACGGTGTACACTGAAGCTTTCTTT	CASSETVYTEAFF	TRBJ1-1	13	-	TRBV10-1	-
TGTGCCAGCTCACCATCTCGTAGGAAGGGGGCCCAGTACTTC	CASSPSRRKGAQYF	TRBJ2-5	14	-	TRBV18	-
TGTGCCAGTAGTATCCACAGCTCCACCGGGGAGCTGTTTTTT	CASSIHSSTGELFF	TRBJ2-2	14	once	TRBV19	-
TGTGCCAGCAGGGTGGACAGATTAAATTCACCCCTCCACTTT	CASRVDRLNSPLHF	TRBJ1-6	14	-	TRBV7-9	-
TGTGCCAGCAGCCCGCAACTGGGACAATTGAGCGGGAACACTGAAGCTTTCTTT	CASSPQLGQLSGNTEAFF	TRBJ1-1	18	-	TRBV11-2	-
TGTGCCAGCTCACTATTTTCAGCGTCCCAAGAGACCCAGTACTTC	CASSLFSASQETQYF	TRBJ2-5	15	-	TRBV6-5	-
TGTGCCAGCAGCCAAGATGGAATAGCGGGGGGCTCGTACGAGCAGTACTTC	CASSQDGIAGGSYEQYF	TRBJ2-7	17	few	TRBV3-1/TRBV3-2	TRBD2
TGTGCCAGCAGCTTAGTGGGCAGGGGGCCCTATGGCTACACCTTC	CASSLVGRGPYGYTF	TRBJ1-2	15	-	TRBV7-9	TRBD1
TGTGCCAGCATGGATAACAGGGGATCAGATACGCAGTATTTT	CASMDNRGSDTQYF	TRBJ2-3	14	-	TRBV6-5	TRBD1
TGTGCCAGCAGCGTAGCAGGGAGGGGGTACTATACCACAGATACGCAGTATTTT	CASSVAGRGYYTTDTQYF	TRBJ2-3	18	-	TRBV9	-
TGTGCCAGCAGCTTAGGGGAGGCCAATGAGCAGTTCTTC	CASSLGEANEQFF	TRBJ2-1	13	-	TRBV7-9	-
TGTGCCAGCAGTAATACGGGACAGTCGGTAGGCTACACCTTC	CASSNTGQSVGYTF	TRBJ1-2	14	-	TRBV6-5	TRBD1
TGTGCCAGTAGTATTAACGGGTTCTATGGCTACACCTTC	CASSINGFYGYTF	TRBJ1-2	13	-	TRBV19	-
TGTGCCAGCAGTCTCCGGGACAGCTACGAGCAGTACTTC	CASSLRDSYEQYF	TRBJ2-7	13	once	TRBV7-9	TRBD1
TGTGCCAGCTCACCCGGGACAGGTTTGACAACCGGGGAGCTGTTTTTT	CASSPGTGLTTGELFF	TRBJ2-2	16	-	TRBV18	TRBD1
TGCGCCAGCAGTCCCCTTAGCGGGGAGAGCACAGATACGCAGTATTTT	CASSPLSGESTDTQYF	TRBJ2-3	16	-	TRBV10-2	TRBD2
TGTGCCAGCACCTCGACAGGTACAAACATTCAGTACTTC	CASTSTGTNIQYF	TRBJ2-4	13	-	TRBV11-2	-
TGTGCCAGCAGCGTAGCTGCCGGGAGCACTGAAGCTTTCTTT	CASSVAAGSTEAFF	TRBJ1-1	14	-	TRBV9	-
TGTGCCAGCAGTTACGGGGTAGCGGGGGGCCCCGGGGAGCTGTTTTTT	CASSYGVAGGPGELFF	TRBJ2-2	16	-	TRBV6-6	TRBD2
TGTGCCAGCAGTTTATCTGGCAGGTCCTACGAGCAGTACTTC	CASSLSGRSYEQYF	TRBJ2-7	14	-	TRBV27	-
TGTGCCAGCAGCTTAGACGGACTAGCGGGGAGTGGAGAGACCCAGTACTTC	CASSLDGLAGSGETQYF	TRBJ2-5	17	-	TRBV11-2	TRBD2
TGTGCCAGCAGTTCGACAGGGGATAACTATGGCTACACCTTC	CASSSTGDNYGYTF	TRBJ1-2	14	few	TRBV6-6	TRBD1
TGTGCCAGCAGTTCGCAGGGTTGGTCCACTGAAGCTTTCTTT	CASSSQGWSTEAFF	TRBJ1-1	14	-	TRBV27	-
TGTGCCAGCAGCCCTAATATTTCGCCAATCCACAATCAGCCCCAGCATTTT	CASSPNISPIHNQPQHF	TRBJ1-5	17	-	TRBV27	-
TGCAGCGTGATGGACAGGGGCTCTGGAAACACCATATATTTT	CSVMDRGSGNTIYF	TRBJ1-3	14	-	TRBV29-1	TRBD1
TGCGCCAGCAGCCCCCTAGGGGGGGGTCTGAGCTCCTACGAGCAGTACTTC	CASSPLGGGLSSYEQYF	TRBJ2-7	17	-	TRBV4-1	-
TGCGCCAGCAGCTCGGGACAGGGCAATGAAAAACTGTTTTTT	CASSSGQGNEKLFF	TRBJ1-4	14	-	TRBV5-1	TRBD1
TGTGCCAGTCGACAGATAACGAACACTGAAGCTTTCTTT	CASRQITNTEAFF	TRBJ1-1	13	-	TRBV19	-